This T cell receptor beta chain was found in a study of OX40 agonist ivuxolimab in advanced cancers. The V gene end was trimmed by 2 bases and the J gene end by 6 bases; junction bases not matched to a gene: 1. Germline CDR1 and CDR2: MNHEY and SVGAGI. The CDR3 contains 14 residues. On this clone: Its antigen is undetermined.

TCRdb's copy holds only in-frame clones and misses some; the assay was immunoSEQ multiplex PCR. Among fewer than 35,000 clones listed, more than 80% were seen once. Study-wide findings and caveats: Among T cells, CD8+ cells averaged more expanded clones than CD4+ cells.

Sequencing used CD4+ or CD8+ T cells sorted from blood, obtained in a trial of the OX40 agonist ivuxolimab. The sequence was obtained from an adult with an advanced solid tumor such as melanoma, head and neck, liver or kidney cancer. The rearrangement uses TRBV6-5 and TRBJ2-1; 10 bases line up with TRBD1. The CDR3 here is CASSYDRGLNEQFF. The CDR3 nucleotides read TGTGCCAGCAGTTACGACAGGGGGCTCAATGAGCAGTTCTTC.